The 32 T cell receptor beta chains given below trace back to one sample, sequenced in a study of shared clonotypes between healthy human individuals. The table came from immunoSEQ multiplex PCR; TCRdb's copy has only in-frame clones and leaves some out. The table shows approximately 530,000 clones, with around 96% occurring only once. The sequencing sample was made of naive CD4+ T cells sorted from blood. Subset noted: CD45RA+ positively selected. The source is a woman aged 25-40 years in good health.

The J gene is TRBJ2-5, the V gene TRBV7-2; tentatively, D is TRBD1 or TRBD2 (5 bases each). The CDR3 is made up of 17 amino acids. Germline CDR1 and CDR2: SGHTA and FQGNSA. V gave up 9 bases and J gave up 5 bases, with 28 bases separating them. The chain's CDR3 is CARGTGPSRAGEETQYF. CDR3 coding DNA: TGTGCCAGGGGGACGGGGCCGTCGCGCGCTGGTGAGGAGACCCAGTACTTC. Complete variable domain (other parts from reference TRBV7-2 and TRBJ2-5): GAGVSQSPSNKVTEKGKDVELRCDPISGHTALYWYRQSLGQGLEFLIYFQGNSAPDKSGLPSDRFSAERTGGSVSTLTIQRTQQEDSAVYLCARGTGPSRAGEETQYFGPGTRLLVL.

V gene TRBV7-2 combines with J gene TRBJ2-7; no reliable D call. V shed 4 bases and J shed 5 bases, with 15 bases lying between them. Germline assignment: CDR1 SGHTA and CDR2 FQGNSA. The CDR3 is made up of 14 amino acids. CDR3 amino acids: CASSWNGLSNEQYF. CDR3 DNA: TGTGCCAGCAGCTGGAATGGTTTGAGCAACGAGCAGTACTTC. The full variable domain, in which reference TRBV7-2 and TRBJ2-7 provide the parts outside the CDR3, is GAGVSQSPSNKVTEKGKDVELRCDPISGHTALYWYRQSLGQGLEFLIYFQGNSAPDKSGLPSDRFSAERTGGSVSTLTIQRTQQEDSAVYLCASSWNGLSNEQYFGPGTRLTVT.

This rearrangement joins TRBV25-1 to TRBJ2-3; D not resolved. Germline-derived CDR1 and CDR2 are MGHDK and SYGVNS. The CDR3 is 16 residues long. The V end was cut by 3 bases, the J end by 0 bases, with 13 bases between. CDR3 in DNA: TGTGCCAGCAGTGACAATGTGGTTTCTAGCACAGATACGCAGTATTTT. It yields the protein CASSDNVVSSTDTQYF. Full variable domain (rest looked up from reference TRBV25-1 and TRBJ2-3): EADIYQTPRYLVIGTGKKITLECSQTMGHDKMYWYQQDPGMELHLIHYSYGVNSTEKGDLSSESTVSRIRTEHFPLTLESARPSHTSQYLCASSDNVVSSTDTQYFGPGTRLTVL.

The chain combines TRBV5-5 with TRBJ1-2; 7 bases are a match to TRBD1. CDR3 length equals 14 residues. Per the germline V gene, CDR1 is SGHKS and CDR2 is YYEKEE (reference sequence). V lost 1 base to trimming and J lost 3 bases; unmatched junction nucleotides: 3. In DNA, the CDR3 is TGTGCCAGCAGCTTGCCGACAGGGTACTATGGCTACACCTTC. It yields the protein CASSLPTGYYGYTF.

The chain links TRBV28 to TRBJ2-5, with 8 nucleotides matching TRBD1. Germline CDR1 is MDHEN and CDR2 is SYDVKM. This CDR3 has 14 amino acids. Unmatched junction bases numbered 6, after V lost 3 bases and J lost 6 bases. CDR3 in amino acids: CASSFRGQLKTQYF. CDR3 nucleotide sequence: TGTGCCAGCAGTTTCAGGGGGCAATTAAAGACCCAGTACTTC.

V gene TRBV4-1 combines with J gene TRBJ2-3; D is ambiguous. The V end was cut by 4 bases, the J end by 6 bases, with 11 bases between. Germline assignment: CDR1 MGHRA and CDR2 YSYEKL. The CDR3 length is 13 residues. CDR3 residues: CASSRVEVDTQYF. The CDR3 DNA follows: TGCGCCAGCAGCCGAGTCGAAGTGGATACGCAGTATTTT.

The chain combines TRBV6-4 with TRBJ2-6; 7 positions match TRBD1. Germline values: CDR1 MRHNA, CDR2 SNTAGT. Trimming at V came to 6 bases and at J to 4 bases, leaving 6 bases not matched to a gene. The CDR3 spans 15 residues. CDR3 sequence reads: CASRKGATGANVLTF. The CDR3 DNA sequence: TGTGCCAGCAGGAAGGGGGCAACGGGGGCCAACGTCCTGACTTTC.

The chain uses TRBV7-3 and TRBJ2-7; 7 bases map to TRBD2. Germline values: CDR1 SGHTA, CDR2 FQGTGA. V was pared by 1 base and J by 0 bases, with 3 bases of the junction left unmatched. The CDR3 is 15 amino acids. CDR3 region: CASSLMASGSYEQYF. The CDR3 DNA reads as TGTGCCAGCAGCTTAATGGCTAGCGGCTCCTACGAGCAGTACTTC.

CDR3 residues: CASSLMDRRETQYF. CDR3 bases: TGCGCCAGCAGTCTCATGGACAGGAGAGAGACCCAGTACTTC. The rearrangement joins TRBV5-1 to TRBJ2-5, with TRBD1 matching 7 bases. Looked up from germline, CDR1 is SGHRS and CDR2 is YFSETQ. V shed 5 bases and J 4 bases; nucleotides not matched to a gene: 8. This CDR3 is 14 amino acids long.

The chain is built from TRBV28 and TRBJ2-7; 10 bases line up with TRBD1. J gave up 2 bases and V 5 bases, and 18 bases lay outside the gene matches. The CDR3 is 19 residues long. CDR1 is MDHEN, CDR2 SYDVKM, per germline. The CDR3 region is CASSDTGTGAIRPTYEQYF. DNA for the CDR3: TGTGCCAGCAGTGACACCGGGACAGGGGCAATTAGGCCGACCTACGAGCAGTACTTC.

Comment on this clone: Other DNA sequences in this specimen translate into the identical CDR3. V and J are TRBV5-1 and TRBJ2-3, with TRBD2 matching over 8 bases. With 2 bases clipped from V and 0 bases from J, the junction kept 2 bases outside the gene matches. This CDR3 has 15 amino acids. Germline-derived CDR1 and CDR2 are SGHRS and YFSETQ. CDR3 sequence: CASSLVAGSTDTQYF. CDR3 nucleotide sequence: TGCGCCAGCAGCTTAGTAGCGGGGAGCACAGATACGCAGTATTTT. The full variable domain, rest sourced from reference TRBV5-1 and TRBJ2-3, is KAGVTQTPRYLIKTRGQQVTLSCSPISGHRSVSWYQQTPGQGLQFLFEYFSETQRNKGNFPGRFSGRQFSNSRSEMNVSTLELGDSALYLCASSLVAGSTDTQYFGPGTRLTVL.

This chain uses TRBV28 with TRBJ1-3; unclear D gene. Trimming removed 3 bases at V and 0 bases at J, with 6 bases between. CDR3 length: 14 amino acids. Germline V CDR1 and CDR2: MDHEN, SYDVKM. The chain's CDR3 is CASSLLVSGNTIYF. In nucleotides, the CDR3 is TGTGCCAGCAGTTTGCTAGTCTCTGGAAACACCATATATTTT.

The chain carries TRBV14 and TRBJ2-5; 8 positions match TRBD2. In germline, CDR1 is SGHDN, CDR2 FVKESK. CDR3 length equals 15 residues. Trimming at V came to 0 bases and at J to 11 bases, leaving 11 bases not matched to a gene. CDR3 sequence: CASSQEPAGVIKQYF. The CDR3 DNA reads as TGTGCCAGCAGCCAAGAACCAGCGGGAGTCATAAAGCAGTACTTC.

The chain employs TRBV4-1 and TRBJ2-5; TRBD2 matches 9 bases. CDR1 and CDR2 from the germline V gene are MGHRA and YSYEKL. The CDR3 spans 16 residues. After removal of 1 base from V and 5 bases from J, the junction contained 8 bases not matched to a gene. In nucleotides, the CDR3 is TGCGCCAGCAGCCAAGGGGGGCTAGCGGGATTGGAGACCCAGTACTTC. Protein sequence: CASSQGGLAGLETQYF.

This clone is a singleton in its sample. The chain carries TRBV4-1 and TRBJ2-5, with TRBD1 matching 7 bases. The J call may not be correct, given that the DNA end is closer to TRBJ2-7. CDR1 and CDR2 from the germline V gene are MGHRA and YSYEKL. This CDR3 comprises 16 residues. This CDR3 is CASSSQPGQKRDEQYF. The DNA for the CDR3 is TGCGCCAGCAGCTCCCAACCGGGACAGAAGAGAGACGAGCAGTACTTC.

This clone has a single count. The chain uses TRBV11-2 and TRBJ2-1; 9 bases align to TRBD2. The CDR3 has 16 residues. V lost 5 bases, J lost 4 bases, and 9 bases stayed unmatched. Germline-derived CDR1 and CDR2 are SGHAT and FQNNGV. CDR3 amino acids: CASSPSLAGAYNEQFF. The CDR3 nucleotides are TGTGCCAGCAGCCCCAGTTTAGCGGGAGCATACAATGAGCAGTTCTTC.

This clone was counted once. The chain links TRBV19 to TRBJ2-7; 11 bases match TRBD1. The germline V gene has CDR1 LNHDA and CDR2 SQIVND (reference sequence). This CDR3 contains 15 residues. Trimming removed 4 bases from V and 6 bases from J; junction bases left unmatched: 8. The DNA for the CDR3 is TGTGCCAGTAGTAAGGTTCCTGGACAGGGGGCCGAGCAGTACTTC. Its translation is CASSKVPGQGAEQYF.

This sequence joins TRBV7-6 and TRBJ2-1; weak D call: TRBD2 (5 bases). The CDR3 is made up of 13 amino acids. Germline V gene lookup returns CDR1 SGHVS and CDR2 FNYEAQ. Deletions cut 2 bases from V and 10 bases from J, with 12 bases between. The CDR3 protein is CASSLNVGVEQFF. In nucleotides, the CDR3 is TGTGCCAGCAGCTTAAACGTGGGAGTGGAGCAGTTCTTC. Full variable domain (outside the CDR3, taken from reference TRBV7-6 and TRBJ2-1): GAGVSQSPRYKVTKRGQDVALRCDPISGHVSLYWYRQALGQGPEFLTYFNYEAQQDKSGLPNDRFSAERPEGSISTLTIQRTEQRDSAMYRCASSLNVGVEQFFGPGTRLTVL.

This clone appeared a single time. The rearrangement joins TRBV11-2 to TRBJ2-3; D remains ambiguous. Germline-derived CDR1 and CDR2 are SGHAT and FQNNGV. Trimming shortened V by 3 bases and J by 1 base, and 14 bases separated the two germline ends. The CDR3 has 16 amino acids. The CDR3 sequence: CASSFTRLVGTDTQYF. In DNA form, the CDR3 reads TGTGCCAGCAGCTTCACGCGACTGGTGGGCACAGATACGCAGTATTTT.

This sequence joins TRBV5-1 and TRBJ2-7; maybe TRBD2 (5 bases). V gave up 5 bases and J gave up 3 bases, with 12 bases separating them. This CDR3 comprises 13 residues. Germline loops: CDR1 SGHRS, CDR2 YFSETQ. The CDR3 DNA reads as TGCGCCAGCAGTAAAACGGGAAGCTACGAGCAGTACTTC. Its protein is CASSKTGSYEQYF.

The J gene is TRBJ2-7, the V gene TRBV13; D is unresolved. The germline V gene encodes CDR1 PRHDT and CDR2 FYEKMQ (reference sequence). The V end lost 3 bases, the J end lost 6 bases, and 9 bases lay between the germline ends. This CDR3 is built from 12 residues. CDR3 nucleotide sequence: TGTGCCAGCAGCTTGTGGTTGATCGAGCAGTACTTC. The encoded protein is CASSLWLIEQYF.

The chain combines TRBV4-1 with TRBJ2-5; D is possibly TRBD2 (6 bases). From germline, CDR1 is MGHRA and CDR2 YSYEKL. V was clipped by 3 bases and J by 4 bases, with 12 bases between them. CDR3 length equals 14 residues. Written as DNA, the CDR3 is TGCGCCAGCAGCCACCCACTAGCCGCAGAGACCCAGTACTTC. Translating it yields CASSHPLAAETQYF.

The chain carries TRBV6-4 and TRBJ2-3; 10 bases match TRBD2. Trimming at V came to 4 bases and at J to 2 bases, leaving 9 bases not matched to a gene. Germline V gene sequence: CDR1 MRHNA, CDR2 SNTAGT. CDR3 length: 17 amino acids. CDR3 DNA: TGTGCCAGCAGTGGGGTCGGAGCGGGAGGGCTCACAGATACGCAGTATTTT. Translating gives CASSGVGAGGLTDTQYF.

This rearrangement joins TRBV6-5 to TRBJ1-2; a weak D match, TRBD1 (6 bases). This CDR3 comprises 14 residues. The V end lost 6 bases, the J end lost 3 bases, and 14 bases lay between the germline ends. Germline lookup yields CDR1 MNHEY and CDR2 SVGAGI. This chain's CDR3 is CASRPTGKDYGYTF. In DNA form, the CDR3 reads TGTGCCAGCAGGCCTACAGGGAAGGACTATGGCTACACCTTC.

V is TRBV5-1 and J is TRBJ2-7; possibly TRBD1 for D (6 bases). The CDR3 runs to 16 residues. V was pared by 2 bases and J by 5 bases, with 20 bases between. Germline-derived CDR1 and CDR2 are SGHRS and YFSETQ. CDR3 residues: CASSFSGTISLNEQYF. For the CDR3, the DNA is TGCGCCAGCAGCTTTTCTGGGACAATCTCCTTGAACGAGCAGTACTTC.

J is TRBJ2-7 and V is TRBV6-1, with 10 bases fitting TRBD2. After removal of 5 bases from V and 0 bases from J, the junction contained 4 bases not matched to a gene. There are 15 residues in the CDR3. Germline CDR1 and CDR2: MNHNS and SASEGT. DNA of the CDR3: TGTGCCAGCAGTATTGGACTAGCGGACTCCTACGAGCAGTACTTC. It is translated as CASSIGLADSYEQYF.

The CDR3 sequence: CASTILAGYAGELFF. CDR3 in DNA: TGCGCCAGCACCATTTTAGCGGGATATGCTGGGGAGCTGTTTTTT. The genes are TRBV5-1 and TRBJ2-2, with 8 bases fitting TRBD2. CDR1 and CDR2 (germline): SGHRS, YFSETQ. V shed 6 bases, J shed 8 bases, and the junction held 12 bases outside the gene matches. The CDR3 loop spans 15 amino acids.

This clone was observed a single time. The chain is built from TRBV5-8 and TRBJ2-7, with 8 bases aligning to TRBD1. CDR3 size: 12 residues. With V trimmed by 4 bases and J by 7 bases, 4 bases remained unmatched. In germline, CDR1 is SGHTS, CDR2 YDEGEE. Here the CDR3 DNA reads TGTGCCAGCAGCAAGGACAGGGTTGAGCAGTACTTC. It codes for CASSKDRVEQYF.

The genes are TRBV27 and TRBJ2-7; D is uncertain. The ends were cut back, 8 bases at V and 6 bases at J, with 26 bases in the middle. Germline assignment: CDR1 MNHEY and CDR2 SMNVEV (reference sequence). The length of the CDR3 is 16 residues. The CDR3 nucleotides are TGTGCCAGCTATTCACCCCACCGTGGTTGGGCCGGCGAGCAGTACTTC. Protein: CASYSPHRGWAGEQYF.

The chain employs TRBV4-1 and TRBJ1-1; perhaps TRBD1 as D (5 bases). The CDR3 spans 14 residues. Germline-derived CDR1 and CDR2 are MGHRA and YSYEKL. Between the trimmed V and J ends, which lost 4 bases and 4 bases, there was a span of 13 bases. CDR3 in DNA: TGCGCCAGCAGCCGGGGACGCTTCGCCACTGAAGCTTTCTTT. Translating gives CASSRGRFATEAFF.

The chain links TRBV7-3 to TRBJ1-1; the D gene is possibly TRBD1 (5 bases). Germline CDR1 and CDR2: SGHTA and FQGTGA. V lost 0 bases and J lost 5, with 10 bases in between. The CDR3 covers 14 residues. CDR3 DNA sequence: TGTGCCAGCAGCTTAACGGGGGGAGGAACTGAAGCTTTCTTT. Encoded protein: CASSLTGGGTEAFF.

The genes are TRBV10-3 and TRBJ2-7, with no clear D. This CDR3 region has 12 residues. Germline CDR1 ENHRY, CDR2 SYGVKD. V was clipped by 8 bases and J by 1 base, with 9 bases between them. The CDR3 DNA sequence: TGTGCCATCGGTTACGGGTCCTACGAGCAGTACTTC. It translates to CAIGYGSYEQYF.